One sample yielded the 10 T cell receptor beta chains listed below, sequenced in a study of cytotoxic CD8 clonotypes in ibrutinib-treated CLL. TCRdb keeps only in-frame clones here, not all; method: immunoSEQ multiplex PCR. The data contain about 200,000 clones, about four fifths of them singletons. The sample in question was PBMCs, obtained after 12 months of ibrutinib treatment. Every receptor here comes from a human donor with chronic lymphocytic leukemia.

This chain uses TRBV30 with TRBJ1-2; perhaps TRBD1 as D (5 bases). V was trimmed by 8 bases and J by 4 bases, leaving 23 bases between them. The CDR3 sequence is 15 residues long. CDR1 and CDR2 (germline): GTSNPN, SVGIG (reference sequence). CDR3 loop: CAGIARWGQVYGYTF. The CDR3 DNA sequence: TGTGCCGGGATAGCGAGGTGGGGCCAGGTCTATGGCTACACCTTC. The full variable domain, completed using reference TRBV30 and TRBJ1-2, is SQTIHQWPATLVQPVGSPLSLECTVEGTSNPNLYWYRQAAGRGLQLLFYSVGIGQISSEVPQNLSASRPQDRQFILSSKKLLLSDSGFYLCAGIARWGQVYGYTFGSGTRLTVV.

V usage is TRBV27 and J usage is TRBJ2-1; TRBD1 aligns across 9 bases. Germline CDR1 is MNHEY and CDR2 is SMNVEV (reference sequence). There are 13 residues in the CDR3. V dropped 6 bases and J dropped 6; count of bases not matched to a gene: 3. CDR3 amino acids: CASSQGQGNEQFF. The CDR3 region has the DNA TGTGCCAGCAGCCAGGGACAGGGCAATGAGCAGTTCTTC.

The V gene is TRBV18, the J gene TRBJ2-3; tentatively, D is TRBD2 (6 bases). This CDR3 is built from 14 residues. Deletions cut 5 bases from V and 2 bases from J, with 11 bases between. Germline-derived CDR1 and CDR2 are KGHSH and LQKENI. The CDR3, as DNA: TGTGCCAGCTCATCGACTAGTTTCACAGATACGCAGTATTTT. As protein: CASSSTSFTDTQYF.

This chain's CDR3 is CASRPGQGLGAEQYF. The CDR3 DNA reads TGTGCCAGCCGCCCGGGACAGGGCTTAGGTGCCGAGCAGTACTTC. The J gene is TRBJ2-7, the V gene TRBV2; TRBD1 aligns across 9 bases. The CDR3 has 15 residues. CDR1 is SNHLY, CDR2 FYNNEI, per germline. J lost 6 bases, V lost 8 bases, and 14 bases had no gene match.

In DNA form, the CDR3 reads TGTGCCAGCAGCCCAACCACAGGGTTGAACTATGGCTACACCTTC. Encoded protein: CASSPTTGLNYGYTF. The chain couples TRBV11-2 to TRBJ1-2, with D perhaps TRBD1 (6 bases). Trimming took off 5 bases at V and 2 bases at J, with 15 bases between the two ends. CDR3 length: 15 residues. Germline CDR1 reads SGHAT; CDR2 reads FQNNGV.

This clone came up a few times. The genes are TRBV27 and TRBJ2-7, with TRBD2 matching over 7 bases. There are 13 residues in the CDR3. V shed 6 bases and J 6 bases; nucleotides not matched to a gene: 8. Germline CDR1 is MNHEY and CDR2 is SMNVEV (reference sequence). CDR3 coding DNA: TGTGCCAGCAGCAATCAACCGGGGGGCGAGCAGTACTTC. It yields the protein CASSNQPGGEQYF.

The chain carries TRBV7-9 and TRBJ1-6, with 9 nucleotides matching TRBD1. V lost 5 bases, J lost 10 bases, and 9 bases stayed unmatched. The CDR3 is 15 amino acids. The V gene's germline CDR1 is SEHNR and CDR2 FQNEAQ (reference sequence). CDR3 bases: TGTGCCAGCAGCACAGTGACAGGGGGAACCTCACCCCTCCACTTT. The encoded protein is CASSTVTGGTSPLHF.

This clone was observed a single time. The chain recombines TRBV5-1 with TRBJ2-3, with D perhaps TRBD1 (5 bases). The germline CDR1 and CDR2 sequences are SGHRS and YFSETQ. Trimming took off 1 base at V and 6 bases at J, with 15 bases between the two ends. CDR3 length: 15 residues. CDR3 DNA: TGCGCCAGCAGCTTGAAGGTGGGGCGTAGGGATACGCAGTATTTT. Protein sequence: CASSLKVGRRDTQYF. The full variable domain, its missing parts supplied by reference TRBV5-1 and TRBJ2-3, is KAGVTQTPRYLIKTRGQQVTLSCSPISGHRSVSWYQQTPGQGLQFLFEYFSETQRNKGNFPGRFSGRQFSNSRSEMNVSTLELGDSALYLCASSLKVGRRDTQYFGPGTRLTVL.

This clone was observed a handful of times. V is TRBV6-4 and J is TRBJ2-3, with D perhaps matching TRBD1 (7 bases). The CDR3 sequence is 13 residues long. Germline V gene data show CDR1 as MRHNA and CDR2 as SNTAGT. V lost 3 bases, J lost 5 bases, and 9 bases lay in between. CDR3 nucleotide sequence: TGTGCCAGCAGTGATCAGGGGGGAGATACGCAGTATTTT. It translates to CASSDQGGDTQYF.

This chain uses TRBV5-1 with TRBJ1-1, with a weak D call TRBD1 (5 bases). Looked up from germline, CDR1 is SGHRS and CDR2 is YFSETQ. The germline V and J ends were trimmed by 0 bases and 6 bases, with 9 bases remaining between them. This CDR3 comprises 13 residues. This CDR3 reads CASSLGGAAEAFF. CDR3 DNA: TGCGCCAGCAGCTTGGGTGGGGCGGCTGAAGCTTTCTTT. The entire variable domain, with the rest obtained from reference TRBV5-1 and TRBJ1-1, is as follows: KAGVTQTPRYLIKTRGQQVTLSCSPISGHRSVSWYQQTPGQGLQFLFEYFSETQRNKGNFPGRFSGRQFSNSRSEMNVSTLELGDSALYLCASSLGGAAEAFFGQGTRLTVV.